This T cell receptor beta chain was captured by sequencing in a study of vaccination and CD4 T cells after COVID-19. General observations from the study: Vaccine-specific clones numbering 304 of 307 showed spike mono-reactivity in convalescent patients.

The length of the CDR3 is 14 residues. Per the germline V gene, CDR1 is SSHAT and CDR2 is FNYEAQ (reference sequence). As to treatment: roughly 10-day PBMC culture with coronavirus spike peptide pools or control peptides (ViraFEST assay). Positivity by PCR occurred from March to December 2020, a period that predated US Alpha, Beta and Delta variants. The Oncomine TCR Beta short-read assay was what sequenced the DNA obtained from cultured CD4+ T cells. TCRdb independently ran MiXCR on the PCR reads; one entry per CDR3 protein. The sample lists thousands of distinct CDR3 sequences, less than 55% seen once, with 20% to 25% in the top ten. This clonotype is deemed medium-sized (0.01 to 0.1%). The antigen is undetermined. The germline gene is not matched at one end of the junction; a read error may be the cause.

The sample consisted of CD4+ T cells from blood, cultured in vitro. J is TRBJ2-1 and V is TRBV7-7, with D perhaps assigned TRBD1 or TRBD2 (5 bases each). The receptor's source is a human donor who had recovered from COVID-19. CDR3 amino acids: CASSLGGGSTEQFF. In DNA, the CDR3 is TGTGCTAGCAGCTTAGGTGGGGGTTCGACAGAGCAGTTCTTC.